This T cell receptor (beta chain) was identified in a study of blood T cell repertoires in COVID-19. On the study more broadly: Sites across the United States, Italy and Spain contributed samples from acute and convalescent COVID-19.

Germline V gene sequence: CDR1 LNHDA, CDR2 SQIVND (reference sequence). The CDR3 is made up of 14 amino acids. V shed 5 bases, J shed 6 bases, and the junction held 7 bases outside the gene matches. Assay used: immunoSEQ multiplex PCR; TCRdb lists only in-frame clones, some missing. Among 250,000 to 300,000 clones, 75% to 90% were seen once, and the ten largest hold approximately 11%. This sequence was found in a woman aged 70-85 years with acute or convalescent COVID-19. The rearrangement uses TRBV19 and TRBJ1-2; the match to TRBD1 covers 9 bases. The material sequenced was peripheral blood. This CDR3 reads CASSDTGGGNGYTF. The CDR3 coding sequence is TGTGCCAGTAGTGATACAGGGGGCGGAAATGGCTACACCTTC.